A single sample gave rise to the 9 T cell receptor beta chains below, sequenced in a study of CD8 T cells in ankylosing spondylitis. TCRdb reanalysed the 5' RACE reads using MiXCR and keeps one entry per CDR3 protein. The table has roughly 97,000 distinct CDR3 sequences, roughly 8.3% seen once. Sequencing used blood, either unsorted or a sorted T cell fraction (not recorded which). The receptors come from a male donor with ankylosing spondylitis or in good health (not recorded which).

This clonotype was counted many times. This chain joins TRBV7-2 and TRBJ2-4, with no clear D. V was trimmed by 5 bases and J by 5 bases, leaving 13 bases between them. Germline CDR1 reads SGHTA; CDR2 reads FQGNSA. This CDR3 region has 14 residues. The CDR3 loop is CASSPGPGENIQYF. The CDR3, as DNA: TGTGCCAGCAGCCCCGGACCTGGCGAAAACATTCAGTACTTC.

This clonotype has ten or more counts. The chain joins TRBV10-3 to TRBJ2-4; D unclear. The CDR3 consists of 14 residues. The germline gives CDR1 ENHRY, CDR2 SYGVKD. V lost 0 bases and J 6 bases, leaving 9 bases between the germline ends. The CDR3 nucleotides read TGTGCCATCAGTGAGTCAGATTTAGGAAACATTCAGTACTTC. Protein product: CAISESDLGNIQYF.

This clonotype was detected only a few times. The rearrangement uses TRBV7-9 and TRBJ2-2; 7 bases match TRBD1. This CDR3 has 15 residues. Trimming removed 5 bases from V and 5 bases from J; junction bases left unmatched: 8. Germline values: CDR1 SEHNR, CDR2 FQNEAQ (reference sequence). CDR3 nucleotide sequence: TGTGCCAGCAGCCCGAGACAGGGCTGGACCGGGGAGCTGTTTTTT. It yields the protein CASSPRQGWTGELFF.

This clonotype has ten or more counts. CDR3 in DNA: TGTGCCAGCAGCCAGGACACCCTCTCTGGAAACACCATATATTTT. It yields the protein CASSQDTLSGNTIYF. The rearrangement links TRBV11-3 to TRBJ1-3; weak D call: TRBD1 (5 bases). CDR1 is SGHNT and CDR2 is YENEEA in the germline V gene. CDR3 size: 15 residues. Trimming cost V 5 bases and J 0 bases, with 11 bases left between them.

This clonotype was counted many times. The chain links TRBV7-3 to TRBJ2-1, with 9 bases aligning to TRBD2. There are 15 residues in the CDR3. Per germline, CDR1 SGHTA and CDR2 FQGTGA. V gave up 5 bases and J gave up 6 bases; unmatched junction bases: 8. The CDR3 bases are TGTGCCAGCAGCGCTCGACTAGCGGAAACCAATGAGCAGTTCTTC. Its translation is CASSARLAETNEQFF.

This clonotype was seen at least ten times. V is TRBV2 and J is TRBJ2-7; 7 bases fit TRBD2. The CDR3 length is 15 residues. The V gene end was trimmed by 4 bases and the J gene end by 5 bases; junction bases not matched to a gene: 11. Germline V gives CDR1 SNHLY, CDR2 FYNNEI. CDR3 loop: CASSVRLALENEQYF. The CDR3, as DNA: TGTGCCAGCAGTGTCAGACTAGCCCTTGAGAACGAGCAGTACTTC.

At least ten counts were recorded for this clonotype. The chain is built from TRBV9 and TRBJ1-2; 7 bases match TRBD1. Unmatched junction bases numbered 5, after V lost 3 bases and J lost 3 bases. Germline V CDR1 and CDR2: SGDLS, YYNGEE. CDR3 length: 14 amino acids. CDR3 bases: TGTGCCAGCAGCGCAGGGGGAGCGCACTATGGCTACACCTTC. This codes for CASSAGGAHYGYTF.

In its sample, this clonotype was seen many times. The J gene is TRBJ1-1, the V gene TRBV27; no clear D gene. Germline V CDR1 and CDR2: MNHEY, SMNVEV (reference sequence). Trimming took 5 bases from V and 6 from J, leaving 16 bases between them. This CDR3 comprises 14 residues. CDR3 coding DNA: TGTGCCAGCAGTCAATTTGAGGGTTGGGCTGAAGCTTTCTTT. Its protein is CASSQFEGWAEAFF.

This clonotype showed up many times. This chain connects TRBV5-1 to TRBJ2-1, with D maybe TRBD2 (6 bases). Germline V gene sequence: CDR1 SGHRS, CDR2 YFSETQ. Trimming took 7 bases from V and 3 from J, leaving 11 bases between them. The CDR3 runs to 13 residues. The CDR3 loop reads CASRASDYNEQFF. DNA for the CDR3: TGCGCCAGCCGGGCTAGCGACTACAATGAGCAGTTCTTC.